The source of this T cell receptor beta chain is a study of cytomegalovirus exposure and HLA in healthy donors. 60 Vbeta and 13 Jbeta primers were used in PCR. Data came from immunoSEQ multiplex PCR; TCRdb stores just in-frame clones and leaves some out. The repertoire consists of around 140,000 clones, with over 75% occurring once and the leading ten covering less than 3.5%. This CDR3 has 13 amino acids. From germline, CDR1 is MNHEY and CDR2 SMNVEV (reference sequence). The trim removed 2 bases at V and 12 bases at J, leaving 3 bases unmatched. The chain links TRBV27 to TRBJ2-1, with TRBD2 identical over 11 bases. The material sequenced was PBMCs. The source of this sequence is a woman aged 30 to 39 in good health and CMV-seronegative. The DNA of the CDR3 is TGTGCCAGCAGTTTACTAGCGGGAGGCGGGCAGTTCTTC. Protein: CASSLLAGGGQFF.